This T cell receptor (beta chain) is drawn from a study of T cells in Graves' hyperthyroidism and ophthalmopathy. Researchers amplified the TCR beta CDR3 regions from RNA transcripts. In the first-round RT-PCR of the TCR CDR3, the HTBI primer set was used. In TCRdb, the multiplex PCR reads were re-called with MiXCR into one record per CDR3 protein. Of some 620,000 distinct CDR3 sequences in the sample, about 17% were seen once. Only a few counts were recorded for this clonotype. Antigen specificity is unknown. This sequence may be a read error, since a much larger clone differs from it by one base. V lost 6 bases and J lost 9; bases outside the gene matches: 10. Germline CDR1 MNHEY, CDR2 SVGEGT. The CDR3 runs 14 residues. Patients aged 18 to 65 had newly diagnosed hyperthyroidism of under 2 months' duration. Every diagnosis used clinical symptoms, serum thyroxine and TRAb, thyroid ultrasound and orbital computed tomography.

Study-wide results and limits: Also found in blood were most expanded thyroid clonotypes above 0.001. Stable hyperthyroidism and ophthalmopathy were separated using 13 V-J signatures.

The receptor was isolated from a woman in her twenties or thirties with Graves' hyperthyroidism. V is TRBV6-2 or TRBV6-3 and J is TRBJ2-1; 8 bases are shared with TRBD2. Source material: blood. The CDR3: CASSRTSRTVEQFF. The CDR3 region has the DNA TGTGCCAGCAGCAGGACTAGCAGGACGGTTGAGCAGTTCTTC.